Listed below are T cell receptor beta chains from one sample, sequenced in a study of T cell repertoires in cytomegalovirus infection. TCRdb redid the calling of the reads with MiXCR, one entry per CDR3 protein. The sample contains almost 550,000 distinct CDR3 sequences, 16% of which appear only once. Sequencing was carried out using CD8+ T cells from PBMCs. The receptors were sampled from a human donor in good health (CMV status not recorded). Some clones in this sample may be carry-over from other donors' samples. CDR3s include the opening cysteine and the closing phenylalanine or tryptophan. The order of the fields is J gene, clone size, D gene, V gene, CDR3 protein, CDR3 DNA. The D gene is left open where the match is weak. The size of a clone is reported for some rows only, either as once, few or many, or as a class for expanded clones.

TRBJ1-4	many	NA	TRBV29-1	CSVVGEATNEKLFF	TGCAGCGTTGTGGGAGAGGCAACTAATGAAAAACTGTTTTTT
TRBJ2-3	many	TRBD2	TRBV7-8	CASSFIAGVGTDTQYF	TGTGCCAGCAGCTTTATAGCGGGAGTGGGGACAGATACGCAGTATTTT
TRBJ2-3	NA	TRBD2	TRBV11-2	CASSLGASGGPGDTQYF	TGTGCCAGCAGCTTAGGGGCTAGCGGGGGACCCGGTGATACGCAGTATTTT
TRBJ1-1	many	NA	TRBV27	CASSWAVEGSTEAFF	TGTGCCAGCAGCTGGGCGGTGGAAGGAAGTACTGAAGCTTTCTTT
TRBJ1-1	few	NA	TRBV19	CASIENTEAFF	TGTGCCAGTATAGAGAACACTGAAGCTTTCTTT
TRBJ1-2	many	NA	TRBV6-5	CASSYFETRGYGYTF	TGTGCCAGCAGTTACTTCGAGACCAGGGGCTATGGCTACACCTTC
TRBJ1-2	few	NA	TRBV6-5	CASSYLQTLGIYGYTF	TGTGCCAGCAGTTACCTACAGACCCTGGGGATCTATGGCTACACCTTC
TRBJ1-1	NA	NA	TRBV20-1	CSARAGLNTEAFF	TGCAGTGCTAGGGCAGGGTTGAACACTGAAGCTTTCTTT
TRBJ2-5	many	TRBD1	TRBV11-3	CASSFGTGVQVETQYF	TGTGCCAGCAGCTTCGGGACAGGGGTTCAGGTGGAGACCCAGTACTTC
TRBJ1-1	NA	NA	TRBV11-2	CASSPPPNGADTEAFF	TGTGCCAGCAGTCCCCCCCCGAACGGAGCGGACACTGAAGCTTTCTTT
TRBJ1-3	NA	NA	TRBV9	CASSDILRQSGTIYF	TGTGCCAGCAGCGACATCCTAAGACAGAGTGGCACCATATATTTT
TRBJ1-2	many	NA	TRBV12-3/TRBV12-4	CASSLVADNYGYTF	TGTGCCAGCAGTTTAGTCGCAGATAACTATGGCTACACCTTC
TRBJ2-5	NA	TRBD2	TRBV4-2	CASSQVSLAGLETQYF	TGTGCCAGCAGCCAAGTTTCCCTAGCGGGTTTAGAGACCCAGTACTTC
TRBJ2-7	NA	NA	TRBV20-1	CSAGYEQYF	TGCAGTGCGGGGTACGAGCAGTACTTC
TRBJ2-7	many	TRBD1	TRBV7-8	CASSLTGTGSEQYF	TGTGCCAGCAGCTTGACCGGGACAGGGAGCGAGCAGTACTTC
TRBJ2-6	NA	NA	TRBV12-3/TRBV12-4	CAAGLFATGSGANFLTF	TGTGCCGCAGGGTTGTTTGCTACTGGCTCTGGGGCAAACTTCCTGACTTTC
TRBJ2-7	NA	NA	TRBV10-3	CAISDFGVRNEQYF	TGTGCCATCAGTGATTTCGGGGTCCGGAACGAGCAGTACTTC
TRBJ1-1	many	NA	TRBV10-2	CASSGGVPEAFF	TGCGCCAGCAGTGGTGGGGTCCCTGAAGCTTTCTTT
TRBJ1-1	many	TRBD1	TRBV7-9	CASSLVDREAFF	TGTGCCAGCAGCTTAGTGGACAGGGAAGCTTTCTTT
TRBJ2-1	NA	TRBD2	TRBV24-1	CATSVRTSGRNEQFF	TGTGCCACCAGTGTGAGGACTAGCGGGAGGAATGAGCAGTTCTTC
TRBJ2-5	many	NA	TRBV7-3	CASSPLGGRTETQYF	TGTGCCAGCAGCCCCTTGGGGGGGCGCACGGAGACCCAGTACTTC
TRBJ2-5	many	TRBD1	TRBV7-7	CASSLRGLGVQETQYF	TGTGCCAGCAGCTTAAGGGGGCTGGGGGTCCAAGAGACCCAGTACTTC
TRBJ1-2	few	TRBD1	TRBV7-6	CASSLKTGVAFSYGYTF	TGTGCCAGCAGCTTAAAGACAGGGGTGGCTTTTTCCTATGGCTACACCTTC
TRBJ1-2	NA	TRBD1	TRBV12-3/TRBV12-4	CASSSMTGPYGYTF	TGTGCCAGCAGTAGTATGACAGGGCCCTATGGCTACACCTTC
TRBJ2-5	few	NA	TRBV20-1	CSARDLRGPETQYF	TGCAGTGCTAGAGATCTCAGGGGCCCAGAGACCCAGTACTTC
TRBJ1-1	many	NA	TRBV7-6	CASSRGANTEAFF	TGTGCCAGCAGCAGGGGGGCAAACACTGAAGCTTTCTTT
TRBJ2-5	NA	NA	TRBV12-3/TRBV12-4	CASSLVWTQETPYF	TGTGCCAGCAGTTTGGTGTGGACGCAAGAGACCCCGTACTTC
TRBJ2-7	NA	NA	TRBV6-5	CASSYQGKPYEQYF	TGTGCCAGCAGTTATCAGGGGAAACCCTACGAGCAGTACTTC
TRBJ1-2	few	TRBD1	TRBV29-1	CSVDEGGSGYTF	TGCAGCGTTGATGAAGGGGGCAGTGGCTACACCTTC
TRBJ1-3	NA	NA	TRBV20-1	CSARDGALSGNTIYF	TGCAGTGCTAGAGATGGAGCCCTTTCTGGAAACACCATATATTTT
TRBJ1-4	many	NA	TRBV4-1	CASSQSNEKLFF	TGCGCCAGCAGCCAAAGTAATGAAAAACTGTTTTTT
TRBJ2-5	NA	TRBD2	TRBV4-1	CASSLRLAGGLAGETQYF	TGCGCCAGCAGCCTTCGACTAGCGGGAGGCTTGGCGGGTGAGACCCAGTACTTC
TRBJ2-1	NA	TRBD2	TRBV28	CASSLLGLADNEQFF	TGTGCCAGCAGTTTATTGGGACTAGCAGACAATGAGCAGTTCTTC
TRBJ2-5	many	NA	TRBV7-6	CASTGQSETQYF	TGTGCCAGCACCGGCCAATCGGAGACCCAGTACTTC
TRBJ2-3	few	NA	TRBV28	CASSYRDFTDTQYF	TGTGCCAGCAGTTACCGGGACTTCACAGATACGCAGTATTTT